The 16 T cell receptor beta chains presented below share a single source sample, sequenced in a study of identical twins. MiXCR, applied by TCRdb to the 5' RACE reads, yields one record per CDR3 protein. This repertoire shows nearly 200,000 distinct CDR3 sequences, about 15% found once; its top ten account for 35% to 45%. These data were also filed under a second study, of T cells expressing NK-cell markers.

Sequenced: CD8+ T cells sorted from blood. These receptors were collected from a woman under 30 in good health.

This clonotype turned up a few times. The chain recombines TRBV12-3 or TRBV12-4 with TRBJ1-1; D uncertain. Deletions cut 3 bases from V and 5 bases from J, with 7 bases between. CDR3 size: 12 residues. The CDR3 sequence is CASSFASTEAFF. CDR3 DNA sequence: TGTGCCAGCAGTTTCGCAAGTACTGAAGCTTTCTTT.

In its sample, this clonotype was seen many times. V and J are TRBV6-5 and TRBJ1-5; no clear D. V was shortened by 2 bases and J by 1 base, with 3 bases between the two germline ends. The CDR3 contains 13 residues. Germline lookup yields CDR1 MNHEY and CDR2 SVGAGI. The CDR3 region is CASSYGSNQPQHF. CDR3 nucleotide sequence: TGTGCCAGCAGTTACGGAAGCAATCAGCCCCAGCATTTT.

This clonotype was picked up a small number of times. The rearrangement links TRBV6-2 or TRBV6-3 to TRBJ2-1, with a possible D match to TRBD2 (5 bases). The CDR3 consists of 13 residues. The ends were cut back, 9 bases at V and 4 bases at J, with 13 bases in the middle. Germline V gives CDR1 MNHEY, CDR2 SVGEGT. The CDR3 region is CASDSDYYNEQFF. CDR3 DNA: TGTGCCAGTGACTCCGACTATTACAATGAGCAGTTCTTC.

The genes are TRBV24-1 and TRBJ2-3; TRBD2 matches 10 bases. The junction had 11 bases not matched to a gene; V was cut back by 5 bases and J by 4 bases. The germline CDR1 and CDR2 sequences are KGHDR and SFDVKD. The CDR3 extends over 17 amino acids. In nucleotides, the CDR3 is TGTGCCACCAGTGGCACTAGCGGGGAAGGTGTGGCAGATACGCAGTATTTT. This translates into CATSGTSGEGVADTQYF.

The rearrangement uses TRBV14 and TRBJ2-4, with D perhaps being TRBD1 or TRBD2 (5 bases each). The CDR3 length is 18 residues. V lost 0 bases and J lost 7, with 22 bases in between. CDR1 and CDR2 (germline): SGHDN, FVKESK. The CDR3 DNA follows: TGTGCCAGCAGCCAAGATCAGGCCAATCGGGGCCATGCGAACATTCAGTACTTC. As protein: CASSQDQANRGHANIQYF.

The sample holds a few counts of this clonotype. V is TRBV6-1 and J is TRBJ2-7; 11 bases align to TRBD1. The CDR3 has 14 amino acids. Germline CDR1 MNHNS, CDR2 SASEGT. With V trimmed by 8 bases and J by 6 bases, 9 bases remained unmatched. The CDR3 DNA reads as TGTGCCAGCGAATACCGGGACAGGGGGAGCGAGCAGTACTTC. Translating gives CASEYRDRGSEQYF.

This clonotype was counted a few times. The genes are TRBV4-3 and TRBJ2-2; tentatively, D is TRBD1 (7 bases). The V end was cut by 0 bases, the J end by 7 bases, with 18 bases between. Germline V gene data show CDR1 as LGHNA and CDR2 as YSLEER. The CDR3 length is 17 residues. The CDR3: CASSQDLRGRGGGELFF. The CDR3 DNA reads TGCGCCAGCAGCCAAGATTTAAGGGGGCGGGGTGGCGGGGAGCTGTTTTTT.

This clonotype has a handful of counts. The chain employs TRBV27 and TRBJ2-1, with 10 nucleotides matching TRBD2. V shed 6 bases, J shed 0 bases, and the junction held 5 bases outside the gene matches. Looked up from germline, CDR1 is MNHEY and CDR2 is SMNVEV (reference sequence). The CDR3 loop spans 16 amino acids. DNA for the CDR3: TGTGCCAGCAGCCCTAGCGGGAGCGGCTCCTACAATGAGCAGTTCTTC. This encodes CASSPSGSGSYNEQFF.

The chain recombines TRBV11-2 with TRBJ2-7; a possible D gene is TRBD2 (6 bases). This CDR3 region has 15 residues. CDR1 is SGHAT and CDR2 is FQNNGV in the germline V gene. Trimming took off 5 bases at V and 2 bases at J, with 16 bases between the two ends. The DNA for the CDR3 is TGTGCCAGCAGCGGGGGGACCGACCCAACCTACGAGCAGTACTTC. Translation: CASSGGTDPTYEQYF.

In this sample, this clonotype turned up a few times. The V and J genes are TRBV27 and TRBJ2-7; TRBD2 matches at 10 bases. CDR3 length: 15 residues. Per germline, CDR1 MNHEY and CDR2 SMNVEV (reference sequence). V shed 2 bases and J 0 bases; nucleotides not matched to a gene: 1. The CDR3 is CASSLRTSGSYEQYF. Written as DNA, the CDR3 is TGTGCCAGCAGTTTACGGACTAGCGGCTCCTACGAGCAGTACTTC.

This clonotype was detected only a few times. The chain is built from TRBV11-2 and TRBJ2-2; no clear D gene. The CDR3 length is 12 residues. Germline CDR1 SGHAT, CDR2 FQNNGV. The V gene lost 5 bases and the J gene lost 7 bases, with 8 bases spanning the gap. The CDR3 protein is CASSPVFGELFF. CDR3 nucleotides: TGTGCCAGCAGCCCAGTTTTCGGGGAGCTGTTTTTT.

V usage is TRBV12-3 or TRBV12-4 and J usage is TRBJ1-2; D perhaps matches TRBD1 (6 bases). This CDR3 has 14 residues. Trimming cost V 5 bases and J 4 bases, with 14 bases left between them. The CDR3 sequence is CASSPTGQSYGYTF. Written as DNA, the CDR3 is TGTGCCAGCAGTCCCACCGGACAGTCCTATGGCTACACCTTC.

The chain recombines TRBV20-1 with TRBJ2-7; 9 nucleotides match TRBD1. With V trimmed by 3 bases and J by 6 bases, 9 bases remained unmatched. Germline-derived CDR1 and CDR2 are DFQATT and SNEGSKA (reference sequence). There are 14 residues in the CDR3. CDR3 region: CSARPGDREFEQYF. The DNA for the CDR3 is TGCAGTGCTAGGCCTGGGGACAGGGAGTTCGAGCAGTACTTC.

This clonotype has only a few counts. The chain has TRBV12-3 or TRBV12-4 and TRBJ2-1; 8 bases match TRBD1. The CDR3 length is 14 residues. The ends lost 1 base at V and 6 bases at J; junction bases unmatched: 2. The chain's CDR3 is CASSLGGQGNEQFF. In DNA, the CDR3 is TGTGCCAGCAGTTTAGGCGGACAGGGCAATGAGCAGTTCTTC.

The chain recombines TRBV29-1 with TRBJ2-7; 11 nucleotides agree with TRBD1. Germline V gives CDR1 SQVTM, CDR2 ANQGSEA. Trimming removed 7 bases from V and 5 bases from J; junction bases left unmatched: 7. This CDR3 contains 13 residues. The CDR3 nucleotides read TGCAGCGCCACCGGACAGGGGGCAAACGAGCAGTACTTC. It translates to CSATGQGANEQYF.

V usage is TRBV19 and J usage is TRBJ1-5; TRBD1 agrees at 7 bases. V was pared by 6 bases and J by 4 bases, with 6 bases of the junction left unmatched. Per the germline V gene, CDR1 is LNHDA and CDR2 is SQIVND (reference sequence). The CDR3 is made up of 14 amino acids. CDR3 protein: CASSGTVPNQPQHF. CDR3 nucleotide sequence: TGTGCCAGTAGCGGGACAGTCCCTAATCAGCCCCAGCATTTT. Supplemented by reference TRBV19 and TRBJ1-5, the full variable domain reads DGGITQSPKYLFRKEGQNVTLSCEQNLNHDAMYWYRQDPGQGLRLIYYSQIVNDFQKGDIAEGYSVSREKKESFPLTVTSAQKNPTAFYLCASSGTVPNQPQHFGDGTRLSIL.